This T cell receptor beta chain was recorded in a study of blood T cell repertoires in COVID-19. On the study more broadly: Acute and convalescent COVID-19 samples came from the United States, Italy and Spain.

The assay was immunoSEQ multiplex PCR, and TCRdb's table has in-frame clones only and misses some. The profile covers roughly 87,000 clones, with approximately 85% appearing a single time and 7% to 9% taken by the ten largest. The CDR3 covers 15 residues. With V trimmed by 2 bases and J by 6 bases, 4 bases remained unmatched. From germline, CDR1 is SGHNT and CDR2 YYREEE (reference sequence). The chain combines TRBV5-4 with TRBJ1-4; TRBD1 aligns across 10 bases. Sequencing was performed on peripheral blood. The source is a man aged 45-65 years with active COVID-19. The CDR3 DNA reads as TGTGCCAGCAGCTTAACCGGGACAGGGGATGAAAAACTGTTTTTT. Translated: CASSLTGTGDEKLFF.